What follows are 12 T cell receptor beta chains derived from one specimen sequenced in a study of blood T cell repertoires in COVID-19. Profiled with immunoSEQ multiplex PCR; TCRdb holds only in-frame clones, not every one. The sample has 150,000 to 200,000 clones; around 84% are singletons. Sequenced sample: peripheral blood. Source of these receptors: a woman aged 80 or over with acute or convalescent COVID-19.

The chain has TRBV10-3 and TRBJ1-6, with D hard to call. The germline CDR1 and CDR2 sequences are ENHRY and SYGVKD. Trimming removed 0 bases at V and 0 bases at J, with 15 bases between. This CDR3 region has 19 residues. The CDR3 is CAISESSGRISSYNSPLHF. For the CDR3, the DNA is TGTGCCATCAGTGAGTCGTCTGGCAGAATAAGCTCCTATAATTCACCCCTCCACTTT.

This clone was detected once. The gene calls are TRBV19 and TRBJ2-3, with 13 bases identical to TRBD2. Per the germline V gene, CDR1 is LNHDA and CDR2 is SQIVND (reference sequence). The CDR3 has 14 amino acids. V shed 9 bases, J shed 6 bases, and the junction held 6 bases outside the gene matches. CDR3 sequence (DNA): TGTGCCAGCGGACTAGCGGGAGTCGGTGATACGCAGTATTTT. Its translation is CASGLAGVGDTQYF.

This clone appeared a few times. V and J are TRBV18 and TRBJ1-1; D perhaps matches TRBD1 (5 bases). CDR3 length equals 14 residues. Trimming took off 3 bases at V and 5 bases at J, with 13 bases between the two ends. Germline CDR1 KGHSH, CDR2 LQKENI. The CDR3: CASSPIQGGTEAFF. The CDR3 region has the DNA TGTGCCAGCTCACCCATTCAGGGAGGTACTGAAGCTTTCTTT.

The rearrangement links TRBV6-1 to TRBJ2-3, with 7 nucleotides matching TRBD2. Germline assignment: CDR1 MNHNS and CDR2 SASEGT. Unmatched junction bases numbered 11, after V lost 1 base and J lost 1 base. This CDR3 spans 18 amino acids. In DNA, the CDR3 is TGTGCCAGCAGTGAAGGGGGGGGGTCGTATCCTCGCACAGATACGCAGTATTTT. Translating it yields CASSEGGGSYPRTDTQYF.

This chain joins TRBV19 and TRBJ1-1; the D is unclear. Germline assignment: CDR1 LNHDA and CDR2 SQIVND (reference sequence). This CDR3 has 11 amino acids. V lost 7 bases, J lost 6 bases, and 9 bases lay in between. The CDR3 DNA is TGTGCCAGTAAGAGCCGGGCTGAAGCTTTCTTT. This codes for CASKSRAEAFF.

This chain joins TRBV3-1 (or the pseudogene TRBV3-2) and TRBJ1-6; 11 nucleotides agree with TRBD1. This CDR3 is 15 amino acids long. Germline values: CDR1 LGHDT, CDR2 YNNKEL (reference sequence). The J segment lost 14 bases and the V segment lost 0 bases, leaving 6 bases of the junction unmatched. CDR3 loop: CASSQDPGQGGTLHF. Written as DNA, the CDR3 is TGTGCCAGCAGCCAAGACCCGGGACAGGGGGGGACCCTCCACTTT.

The CDR3, as DNA: TGTGCCAGCAGCCCAGGGGGTCCGGCCAATCAGCCCCAGCATTTT. It specifies CASSPGGPANQPQHF. This rearrangement joins TRBV2 to TRBJ1-5, with TRBD1 matching 7 bases. This CDR3 is built from 15 residues. V shed 6 bases, J shed 3 bases, and the junction held 8 bases outside the gene matches. Germline loops: CDR1 SNHLY, CDR2 FYNNEI.

The chain combines TRBV19 with TRBJ2-7; D is possibly TRBD2 (6 bases). This CDR3 contains 12 residues. Trimming removed 5 bases from V and 5 bases from J, with 10 bases in between. The germline V gene encodes CDR1 LNHDA and CDR2 SQIVND (reference sequence). CDR3: CASSRETHEQYF. CDR3 nucleotide sequence: TGTGCCAGTAGTCGGGAGACCCACGAGCAGTACTTC.

This chain links TRBV27 with TRBJ2-2; no firm D call. CDR3 size: 12 residues. Germline CDR1 reads MNHEY; CDR2 reads SMNVEV (reference sequence). Trimming took off 5 bases at V and 3 bases at J, with 4 bases between the two ends. CDR3 nucleotides: TGTGCCAGCAGTCTCCACACCGGGGAGCTGTTTTTT. It encodes CASSLHTGELFF.

The CDR3, as DNA: TGTGCCAGCAGTTTATGGCTTAGCGGGACTAGCACAGATACGCAGTATTTT. It codes for CASSLWLSGTSTDTQYF. The chain joins TRBV28 to TRBJ2-3; 8 nucleotides line up with TRBD2. The V segment lost 0 bases and the J segment 0 bases; nucleotides outside the gene matches: 5. Germline V CDR1 and CDR2: MDHEN, SYDVKM. CDR3 size: 17 residues.

The chain combines TRBV19 with TRBJ2-7; D gene ambiguous. CDR1 is LNHDA and CDR2 is SQIVND in the germline V gene (reference sequence). The V gene lost 5 bases and the J gene lost 0 bases, with 8 bases spanning the gap. CDR3 size: 13 residues. CDR3 DNA: TGTGCCAGTAGTGAACAGAGCTCCTACGAGCAGTACTTC. The encoded protein is CASSEQSSYEQYF.

The V call is TRBV6-5, the J call TRBJ2-1; D not resolved. CDR1 and CDR2 (germline): MNHEY, SVGAGI. Trimming removed 5 bases from V and 10 bases from J, with 12 bases in between. The CDR3 has 12 amino acids. CDR3 DNA: TGTGCCAGCAGTATCTCACGAGGCGAGCAGTTCTTC. It encodes CASSISRGEQFF.